This passage covers 15 T cell receptor beta chains from one sample sequenced in a study of technical replicates of blood from four donors. Libraries were prepared by immunoSEQ multiplex PCR; TCRdb keeps only in-frame clonotypes and omits some of them. The sample holds 75,000 to 100,000 clones; about 94% are singletons and the top ten take approximately 0.24%. The sequencing sample was made of T cells isolated from PBMCs. All receptors come from a human donor in good health.

This rearrangement joins TRBV7-2 to TRBJ1-1; a weak D match, TRBD1 (5 bases). This CDR3 spans 15 amino acids. Germline CDR1 and CDR2: SGHTA and FQGNSA. Trimming removed 1 base from V and 8 bases from J, with 17 bases in between. This chain's CDR3 is CASSLVWGRGSEAFF. For the CDR3, the DNA is TGTGCCAGCAGCTTAGTTTGGGGGAGGGGCTCAGAAGCTTTCTTT.

This clone showed up just a few times. This chain connects TRBV10-1 to TRBJ2-2; D is perhaps TRBD2 (5 bases). V was clipped by 6 bases and J by 7 bases, with 12 bases between them. Germline V gives CDR1 WNHNN, CDR2 SYGVQD (reference sequence). There are 13 residues in the CDR3. CDR3 in DNA: TGCGCCAGCAGCTACGGGATTGGCGGGGAGCTGTTTTTT. As protein: CASSYGIGGELFF.

The J gene is TRBJ1-1, the V gene TRBV5-1, with D unresolved. Trimming left V 4 bases short and J 0 bases short, with 13 bases between. The germline CDR1 and CDR2 sequences are SGHRS and YFSETQ. CDR3 length: 15 amino acids. CDR3 residues: CASSVDGLMNTEAFF. DNA for the CDR3: TGCGCCAGCAGCGTGGACGGACTCATGAACACTGAAGCTTTCTTT.

V and J are TRBV6-5 and TRBJ2-7, with 8 bases identical to TRBD1. There are 14 residues in the CDR3. CDR1 and CDR2 from the germline V gene are MNHEY and SVGAGI. The junction had 5 bases not matched to a gene; V was cut back by 2 bases and J by 5 bases. The CDR3 sequence: CASSYMRQGHEQYF. DNA for the CDR3: TGTGCCAGCAGTTACATGAGACAGGGGCACGAGCAGTACTTC.

The rearrangement uses TRBV23-1 and TRBJ2-2, with TRBD1 matching over 9 bases. TRBV23-1 is an open reading frame, and its role is uncertain. The CDR3 consists of 19 residues. The J segment lost 3 bases and the V segment lost 4 bases, leaving 15 bases of the junction unmatched. The DNA of the CDR3 is TGCGCCAGCAGTCGGACCGGGACAGGGAAACGGCCGTACACCGGGGAGCTGTTTTTT. Its protein product is CASSRTGTGKRPYTGELFF.

The chain employs TRBV7-9 and TRBJ2-2; TRBD1 matches 8 bases. The V gene's germline CDR1 is SEHNR and CDR2 FQNEAQ (reference sequence). The ends lost 4 bases at V and 3 bases at J; junction bases unmatched: 16. The CDR3 contains 19 residues. CDR3 bases: TGTGCCAGCAGCTCCAGATTCAGGGGGCTGAGGCCCTACACCGGGGAGCTGTTTTTT. This sequence encodes CASSSRFRGLRPYTGELFF.

This clone was recorded once. This chain connects TRBV11-2 to TRBJ2-5; 9 nucleotides match TRBD1. Trimming cost V 6 bases and J 5 bases; bases outside gene matches: 7. CDR1 is SGHAT and CDR2 is FQNNGV in the germline V gene. This CDR3 has 14 amino acids. CDR3 nucleotide sequence: TGTGCCAGCAGTCTAAACAGGGGGCAGGAGACCCAGTACTTC. It codes for CASSLNRGQETQYF.

This clone was picked up one time. The chain employs TRBV2 and TRBJ2-7; 8 bases align to TRBD1. CDR1 and CDR2 (germline): SNHLY, FYNNEI. V was clipped by 9 bases and J by 0 bases; unmatched bases: 13. The CDR3 consists of 16 residues. The CDR3 coding sequence is TGTGCCAGTCCTAGAGGTCCGGGACAGGACTCCTACGAGCAGTACTTC. This translates into CASPRGPGQDSYEQYF.

A single count supports this clone. The V and J genes are TRBV2 and TRBJ1-3; possible D gene TRBD1, 5 bases. Germline V gene sequence: CDR1 SNHLY, CDR2 FYNNEI. Trimming cost V 7 bases and J 0 bases, with 10 bases left between them. The CDR3 contains 14 residues. CDR3 nucleotides: TGTGCCAGCACCTCAGGGAACTCTGGAAACACCATATATTTT. It is translated as CASTSGNSGNTIYF.

The chain links TRBV19 to TRBJ2-7, with D possibly being TRBD1 (5 bases). Germline V gene data show CDR1 as LNHDA and CDR2 as SQIVND (reference sequence). V lost 3 bases and J lost 4, with 7 bases in between. This CDR3 has 12 amino acids. The CDR3 loop is CASSIDRYEQYF. The CDR3 coding sequence is TGTGCCAGTAGTATCGACAGATACGAGCAGTACTTC.

This clone appeared a single time. The CDR3 is CASSLVSRQETQYF. The CDR3 coding sequence is TGTGCCAGCAGCTTAGTGAGCCGGCAAGAGACCCAGTACTTC. The chain joins TRBV7-8 to TRBJ2-5; D not resolved. V was clipped by 1 base and J by 2 bases, with 8 bases between them. Germline values: CDR1 SGHVS, CDR2 FQNEAQ. CDR3 length equals 14 residues.

V usage is TRBV19 and J usage is TRBJ2-1; 7 positions agree with TRBD1. The CDR3 consists of 18 residues. The germline CDR1 and CDR2 sequences are LNHDA and SQIVND (reference sequence). V was clipped by 6 bases and J by 0 bases; unmatched bases: 14. The CDR3, as DNA: TGTGCCAGTAGCGCCGGGACAGTTTCTGTTTACTCCTACAATGAGCAGTTCTTC. As protein: CASSAGTVSVYSYNEQFF.

The rearrangement uses TRBV7-6 and TRBJ2-2; D possibly corresponds to TRBD1 (6 bases). V was shortened by 7 bases and J by 2 bases, with 11 bases between the two germline ends. Germline V lookup: CDR1 SGHVS, CDR2 FNYEAQ. The CDR3 covers 14 residues. Here the CDR3 DNA reads TGTGCCAGCAACCCGGACAGCAACACCGGGGAGCTGTTTTTT. Its translation is CASNPDSNTGELFF. Based on the CDR3 plus reference TRBV7-6 and TRBJ2-2, the full variable domain is GAGVSQSPRYKVTKRGQDVALRCDPISGHVSLYWYRQALGQGPEFLTYFNYEAQQDKSGLPNDRFSAERPEGSISTLTIQRTEQRDSAMYRCASNPDSNTGELFFGEGSRLTVL.

The chain has TRBV4-1 and TRBJ1-4; 7 positions agree with TRBD1. The CDR3 length is 15 residues. Germline V lookup: CDR1 MGHRA, CDR2 YSYEKL. V was pared by 3 bases and J by 4 bases, with 5 bases of the junction left unmatched. DNA for the CDR3: TGCGCCAGCAGCCAGATGACAGGGTTTAATGAAAAACTGTTTTTT. Its protein product is CASSQMTGFNEKLFF.

The chain uses TRBV2 and TRBJ1-4; D unclear. The V and J ends lost 6 bases and 10 bases respectively, with 15 bases between them. The CDR3 extends over 13 amino acids. Per the germline V gene, CDR1 is SNHLY and CDR2 is FYNNEI. The DNA of the CDR3 is TGTGCCAGCAGCGCTGTCGGTGGAGGAAAACTGTTTTTT. It specifies CASSAVGGGKLFF.